Below are 26 T cell receptor beta chains sequenced from a single sample in a study of tumor-infiltrating lymphocytes in primary liver carcinoma. From around 18-30 mg of unsorted bulk tissue, DNA and RNA were co-extracted together. Starting from 500 ng of total RNA, TCR beta cDNA was produced with a primer in the constant region. Slightly modified ARM-PCR served as the procedure for the TCR beta libraries. These libraries came from three rounds of nested multiplex PCR. A C-beta reverse primer and TRBV1-TRBV30 forward primers served in each of the first two PCR rounds, at about 10 cycles apiece. TCRdb fed the multiplex PCR reads into MiXCR, producing one record per CDR3 protein. The sample contains roughly 78,000 distinct CDR3 sequences, 71% of which appear only once. Sequenced material: liver tumor tissue from sampling region 4. Indicated subset: tumor region T4, right-lateral pole. All receptors come from a woman aged 55-69 years with primary liver carcinoma and hepatitis B virus infection.

Points on this clonotype: This is likely a read error, given that the CDR3 carries no conserved phenylalanine or tryptophan at its end. The J gene is TRBJ1-5, the V gene TRBV11-3; TRBD1 might be the D (5 bases). The CDR3 sequence is 13 residues long. In germline, CDR1 is SGHNT, CDR2 YENEEA. V lost 7 bases to trimming and J lost 4 bases, with 11 bases between them. The CDR3 loop is CASNINRNQPQHL. The CDR3 bases are TGTGCCAGCAACATCAACAGGAATCAGCCCCAGCATCTT.

Points on this clonotype: Lacking the conserved final phenylalanine or tryptophan, this CDR3 likely reflects a read error. Here the CDR3 reads CASSQEQRNWLNGYTL. The CDR3 DNA is TGTGCCAGCAGCCAAGAACAGAGAAATTGGCTTAATGGCTACACCTTA. This rearrangement joins TRBV4-2 to TRBJ1-2; D not resolved. The CDR3 consists of 16 residues. Trimming removed 0 bases from V and 6 bases from J, with 17 bases in between. CDR1 is LGHNA and CDR2 is YNFKEQ in the germline V gene.

As concerns this clonotype: The germline gene is not matched at one end of the junction; a read error may be the cause. This chain links TRBV12-3 or TRBV12-4 with TRBJ2-3, with D possibly TRBD1 on 6 matching bases. This CDR3 has 14 amino acids. The CDR3 region is CASNPTGHTDTQYF. CDR3 DNA: TGTGCCAGCAATCCCACGGGACACACAGACACGCAGTATTTT.

In this sample, this clonotype turned up many times. This chain connects TRBV6-1 to TRBJ1-2; D remains unclear. V lost 7 bases and J 1 base, leaving 4 bases between the germline ends. Germline lookup yields CDR1 MNHNS and CDR2 SASEGT. This CDR3 spans 11 amino acids. The CDR3 spells CASIFNYGYTF. In DNA, the CDR3 is TGTGCCAGCATATTTAACTATGGCTACACCTTC.

Notes on this clonotype: Compared with germline, one end of the junction differs, possibly owing to a read error. The V gene is TRBV2, the J gene TRBJ2-7; D may correspond to TRBD1 or TRBD2 (5 bases each). Looked up from germline, CDR1 is SNHLY and CDR2 is FYNNEI. The CDR3 covers 12 residues. The CDR3 loop reads CASSNGAYEQCF. CDR3 in DNA: TGTGCCAGCAGTAACGGGGCATACGAGCAGTGCTTC.

As regards this clonotype: It is likely a read error, because the conserved phenylalanine at the end of the CDR3 is missing. The rearrangement links TRBV6-6 to TRBJ2-7; perhaps TRBD2 as D (5 bases). The CDR3 contains 14 residues. The germline V gene encodes CDR1 MNHNY and CDR2 SVGAGI (reference sequence). The CDR3: CASCYSGSRYEQYY. DNA of the CDR3: TGTGCCAGCTGTTACTCGGGGTCTCGGTACGAGCAGTACTAC.

CDR3 coding DNA: TGCAGGGCCAGGTCGGGACAGGGAGCTGGCGAGCAGTACTTC. Its translation is CRARSGQGAGEQYF. This chain links TRBV29-1 with TRBJ2-7, with 9 bases lining up with TRBD1. This CDR3 contains 14 residues. CDR1 and CDR2 (germline): SQVTM, ANQGSEA.

As regards this clonotype: The conserved closing phenylalanine or tryptophan is absent in this CDR3, likely reflecting a read error. This chain joins TRBV7-8 and TRBJ2-3; D unclear. The J call could be wrong; TRBJ1-5 is a better fit for the DNA end. CDR3 size: 14 residues. CDR1 SGHVS and CDR2 FQNEAQ come from the germline V gene. CDR3 in amino acids: CASTPVTSADTQHS. CDR3 nucleotide sequence: TGTGCCAGCACCCCGGTGACTAGCGCGGATACGCAGCATTCT.

This clonotype turned up a few times. One end of the junction fails to match germline, which may point to a read error. V and J are TRBV28 and TRBJ2-1; TRBD2 matches at 7 bases. Per germline, CDR1 MDHEN and CDR2 SYDVKM. The CDR3 loop spans 18 amino acids. CDR3 bases: TGTGCCAGCCAACTCTGGGGGGGACGGTCTAGCTCCTGCAATGAGCAGTTCTTC. Its protein is CASQLWGGRSSSCNEQFF.

As to this clonotype: This clone may be a read error of a much larger clone one base away. The chain uses TRBV28 and TRBJ2-5, with 13 bases identical to TRBD2. Germline values: CDR1 MDHEN, CDR2 SYDVKM. The CDR3 covers 17 residues. CDR3 bases: TGTGCCATCAGTCCCTGGACTAGCGGGAGAAAATCGGAGACCCAGTACTTC. Its protein is CAISPWTSGRKSETQYF. Based on the CDR3 plus reference TRBV28 and TRBJ2-5, the full variable domain is DVKVTQSSRYLVKRTGEKVFLECVQDMDHENMFWYRQDPGLGLRLIYFSYDVKMKEKGDIPEGYSVSREKKERFSLILESASTNQTSMYLCAISPWTSGRKSETQYFGPGTRLLVL.

Concerning this clonotype: At one end the junction does not follow the germline gene, possibly because of a read error. J is TRBJ2-3 and V is TRBV4-1; TRBD2 matches 8 bases. CDR1 MGHRA and CDR2 YSYEKL come from the germline V gene. This CDR3 contains 17 residues. As DNA, the CDR3 is TGCGCCAGCCGCCAAGAATCACCGGGAGGGAGCACAGATACGCAATATTTT. Encoded protein: CASRQESPGGSTDTQYF.

Concerning this clonotype itself: Its ends do not fully match the called genes, so a read error is possible. J is TRBJ2-3 and V is TRBV12-3 or TRBV12-4, with 8 bases fitting TRBD1. CDR3 length: 15 amino acids. The CDR3 spells CAISPWQGATDAQYF. As DNA, the CDR3 is TGTGCCATCAGCCCCTGGCAGGGGGCAACAGATGCGCAGTATTTT.

This clonotype has a count of ten or more. The chain couples TRBV5-1 to TRBJ2-3; D may be TRBD1 or TRBD2 (6 bases each). Germline lookup yields CDR1 SGHRS and CDR2 YFSETQ. The V gene lost 9 bases and the J gene lost 3 bases, with 17 bases spanning the gap. The CDR3 sequence is 14 residues long. The CDR3 region is CATSTGRRTDTQYF. In nucleotides, the CDR3 is TGCGCCACCTCTACAGGGAGGAGGACAGATACGCAGTATTTT.

V and J are TRBV12-3 or TRBV12-4 and TRBJ2-2; D is unclear. Trimming shortened V by 1 base and J by 13 bases, and 13 bases separated the two germline ends. This CDR3 has 13 amino acids. CDR3 in DNA: TGTGCCAGCAGTTTAGTGATGGGCGGTGTGCTGTTTTTT. Its translation: CASSLVMGGVLFF.

Worth noting for this clonotype: The junction departs from the called germline gene at one end, perhaps through a read error. The rearrangement uses TRBV29-1 and TRBJ2-6, with D possibly TRBD2 on 5 matching bases. The CDR3 extends over 14 amino acids. Germline lookup yields CDR1 SQVTM and CDR2 ANQGSEA. The CDR3 DNA reads as TGCAGCGTTGATGGGAGCTCTGAGGCCAACGTCATGACTTTC. It specifies CSVDGSSEANVMTF.

This clonotype was counted ten times or more. CDR3 sequence (DNA): TGCGCCAGCAGCCAAATCGCACTAGCGGGAGTGGCAGATACGCAGTATTTT. This codes for CASSQIALAGVADTQYF. V and J are TRBV4-1 and TRBJ2-3; 11 bases align to TRBD2. The CDR3 is made up of 17 amino acids. Germline V gene lookup returns CDR1 MGHRA and CDR2 YSYEKL. The J segment lost 4 bases and the V segment lost 2 bases, leaving 8 bases of the junction unmatched.

Turning to this clonotype: The germline gene is not matched at one end of the junction; a read error may be the cause. The chain joins TRBV11-3 to TRBJ1-1; no firm D call. CDR1 is SGHNT, CDR2 YENEEA, per germline. CDR3 size: 13 residues. The DNA for the CDR3 is TGTGTCAGCAGTTTCGACTGCCGGTCTGAAGCTTTCTTT. Translated: CVSSFDCRSEAFF. Complete variable domain (other parts from reference TRBV11-3 and TRBJ1-1): EAGVVQSPRYKIIEKKQPVAFWCNPISGHNTLYWYLQNLGQGPELLIRYENEEAVDDSQLPKDRFSAERLKGVDSTLKIQPAELGDSAVYLCVSSFDCRSEAFFGQGTRLTVV.

The chain links TRBV20-1 to TRBJ2-6; D unresolved. CDR3 length: 15 residues. Trimming pared 6 bases from V and 0 bases from J, leaving 12 bases between. CDR1 and CDR2 from the germline V gene are DFQATT and SNEGSKA (reference sequence). CDR3 in DNA: TGCAGTGCCCTCTACCGGTTCTCTGGGGCCAACGTCCTGACTTTC. As protein: CSALYRFSGANVLTF.

Turning to this clonotype: A much more abundant neighbour one base away suggests this may be a read error. V usage is TRBV19 and J usage is TRBJ2-1; D not certain. The CDR3 has 13 amino acids. The germline V gene encodes CDR1 LNHDA and CDR2 SQIVND (reference sequence). CDR3 in amino acids: CASNISDYNEQFF. CDR3 DNA: TGTGCCAGTAATATATCCGATTACAATGAGCAGTTCTTC.

Concerning this clonotype: A much larger clone lies one base from this, so it may be a read error. CDR3 residues: CASSIEGPRQPQHF. CDR3 sequence (DNA): TGTGCCAGTAGTATAGAAGGGCCGAGACAGCCCCAGCATTTT. This chain joins TRBV19 and TRBJ1-5; D is unresolved. CDR1 is LNHDA, CDR2 SQIVND, per germline (reference sequence). With 0 bases removed from V and 7 bases from J, the gap between germline ends came to 10 bases. The CDR3 loop spans 14 amino acids.

Note on this clonotype: Mismatch with germline at one junction end may stem from a read error. The chain links TRBV6-6 to TRBJ2-7; either TRBD1 or TRBD2 may supply D (5 bases each). CDR1 and CDR2 (germline): MNHNY, SVGAGI (reference sequence). This CDR3 has 12 residues. CDR3 DNA sequence: TGTGCCACCAGTATGGGGGTATGGGAGCAGTACTTT. Translation: CATSMGVWEQYF.

Concerning this clonotype itself: A read error may account for a junction end that differs from germline. The CDR3 nucleotides are TGTGCCAGCAGTAAACTAGCAGAGAGCTCCTACGTGCAGTACTTC. Amino acid sequence: CASSKLAESSYVQYF. The chain has TRBV6-6 and TRBJ2-7, with TRBD2 as a possible D gene (6 bases). The CDR3 spans 15 residues. From germline, CDR1 is MNHNY and CDR2 SVGAGI (reference sequence).

This clonotype occurred once. This chain connects TRBV6-5 to TRBJ2-7; 9 bases align to TRBD2. V shed 11 bases and J 4 bases; nucleotides not matched to a gene: 15. This CDR3 is 15 amino acids long. Per the germline V gene, CDR1 is MNHEY and CDR2 is SVGAGI. CDR3 nucleotides: TGTGCCTGCACCTCCGGGGTTAGCGGGAGATACGAGCAGTACTTC. Encoded protein: CACTSGVSGRYEQYF.

A note on this clonotype: Because it lacks the conserved phenylalanine or tryptophan at the end, this CDR3 is likely a read error. The chain employs TRBV11-2 and TRBJ2-1, with TRBD1 matching 7 bases. Germline V gene sequence: CDR1 SGHAT, CDR2 FQNNGV. The CDR3 runs 17 residues. The CDR3 reads CASSLGRQGISYNAQFL. The CDR3 coding sequence is TGTGCCAGCAGCTTAGGTCGACAGGGCATCTCCTACAATGCGCAGTTCTTA.

Of note for this clonotype: The junction shows a germline mismatch at one end, possibly a read error. V gene TRBV29-1 combines with J gene TRBJ2-3, with D perhaps matching TRBD2 (6 bases). The CDR3 consists of 15 residues. Germline V gene data show CDR1 as SQVTM and CDR2 as ANQGSEA. This CDR3 is CSVEGGYPNTVTQYF. Here the CDR3 DNA reads TGCAGCGTTGAGGGGGGATACCCAAACACAGTTACGCAGTATTTT.

With regard to this clonotype: A much larger clone differs from this one at a single base, so this may be a read error. The gene calls are TRBV28 and TRBJ1-2, with 10 bases aligning to TRBD1. J lost 8 bases, V lost 5 bases, and 5 bases had no gene match. This CDR3 region has 13 residues. Germline V lookup: CDR1 MDHEN, CDR2 SYDVKM. The CDR3 is CASSDRGPKGYTF. The CDR3 nucleotides are TGTGCCAGCAGTGACAGGGGGCCGAAGGGCTACACCTTC.